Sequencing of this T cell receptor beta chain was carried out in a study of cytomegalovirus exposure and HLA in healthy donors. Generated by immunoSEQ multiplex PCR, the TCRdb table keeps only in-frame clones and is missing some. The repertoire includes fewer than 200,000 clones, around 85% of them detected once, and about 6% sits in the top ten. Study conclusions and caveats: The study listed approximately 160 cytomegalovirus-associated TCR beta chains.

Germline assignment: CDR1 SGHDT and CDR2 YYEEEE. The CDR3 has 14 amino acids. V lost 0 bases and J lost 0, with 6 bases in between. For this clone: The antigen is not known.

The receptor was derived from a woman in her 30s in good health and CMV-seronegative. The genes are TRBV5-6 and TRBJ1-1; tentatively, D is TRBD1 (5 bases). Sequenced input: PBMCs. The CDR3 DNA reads TGTGCCAGCAGCTTGGGGGGCATGAACACTGAAGCTTTCTTT. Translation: CASSLGGMNTEAFF.